A selection of T cell receptor beta chains follows, all from one sample in a study of Ad26.COV2.S vaccination and SARS-CoV-2 variants. Method: immunoSEQ multiplex PCR; TCRdb's copy keeps in-frame clones and lacks some. The sample has around 450,000 clones; around 90% are singletons. Sequenced here: peripheral blood, sampled in a trial of Ad26.COV2.S vaccine versus placebo. Source of these receptors: a person between 18 and 60 years old who received the Ad26.COV2.S COVID-19 vaccine or a placebo. The CDR3 runs from the conserved cysteine through the conserved F or W. A D gene is named only where the DNA matches it firmly. Clone size is stated in some rows and not others, as once, few, many or a class when expanded.

V: TRBV28; D: TRBD2; size: NA; J: TRBJ2-5; CDR3: CASSLLLLAGAHETQYF; DNA: TGTGCCAGCAGTTTATTGCTCCTAGCGGGAGCTCACGAGACCCAGTACTTC
V: TRBV7-9; D: NA; size: NA; J: TRBJ2-3; CDR3: CASSPPEDTDTQYF; DNA: TGTGCCAGCAGCCCGCCCGAAGACACAGATACGCAGTATTTT
V: TRBV11-2; D: NA; size: NA; J: TRBJ2-7; CDR3: CASSYGTGGSYEQYF; DNA: TGTGCCAGCAGCTACGGGACCGGCGGATCCTACGAGCAGTACTTC
V: TRBV7-2; D: NA; size: NA; J: TRBJ2-2; CDR3: CASSLDFGHRELFF; DNA: TGTGCCAGCAGCTTAGATTTCGGGCACCGGGAGCTGTTTTTT
V: TRBV19; D: NA; size: few; J: TRBJ1-4; CDR3: CASRRDTYEKLFF; DNA: TGTGCCAGTCGCCGGGACACGTATGAAAAACTGTTTTTT
V: TRBV6-1; D: NA; size: once; J: TRBJ1-3; CDR3: CASSEMVTGLPSDTIYF; DNA: TGTGCCAGCAGTGAAATGGTCACGGGACTTCCCTCGGACACCATATATTTT
V: TRBV2; D: NA; size: NA; J: TRBJ2-7; CDR3: CASRLIRGGYEQYF; DNA: TGTGCCAGCAGACTCATCCGGGGCGGCTACGAGCAGTACTTC
V: TRBV6-2/TRBV6-3; D: TRBD1; size: NA; J: TRBJ2-5; CDR3: CASSDPGQYQETQYF; DNA: TGTGCCAGCAGCGACCCGGGACAGTACCAAGAGACCCAGTACTTC
V: TRBV11-3; D: TRBD2; size: NA; J: TRBJ2-1; CDR3: CASSSLAGQMNEQFF; DNA: TGTGCCAGCAGCTCCTTAGCGGGTCAAATGAATGAGCAGTTCTTC
V: TRBV18; D: NA; size: NA; J: TRBJ1-5; CDR3: CASSPPLENQPQHF; DNA: TGTGCCAGCTCACCACCGTTAGAAAATCAGCCCCAGCATTTT
V: TRBV29-1; D: TRBD1; size: NA; J: TRBJ1-2; CDR3: CSVEGQGASGYTF; DNA: TGCAGCGTTGAAGGCCAGGGGGCAAGTGGCTACACCTTC
V: TRBV6-4; D: NA; size: NA; J: TRBJ1-1; CDR3: CASSPGGGMNTEAFF; DNA: TGTGCCAGCAGCCCAGGCGGCGGAATGAACACTGAAGCTTTCTTT
V: TRBV11-2; D: NA; size: NA; J: TRBJ1-2; CDR3: CASSLQGNYGYTF; DNA: TGTGCCAGCAGCCTACAGGGAAACTATGGCTACACCTTC
V: TRBV6-5; D: TRBD1; size: NA; J: TRBJ2-7; CDR3: CASSRGTGAFYEQYF; DNA: TGTGCCAGCAGTCGAGGGACAGGAGCGTTCTACGAGCAGTACTTC
V: TRBV19; D: NA; size: NA; J: TRBJ1-2; CDR3: CASSPAGWDGYTF; DNA: TGTGCCAGTAGTCCTGCGGGATGGGATGGCTACACCTTC
V: TRBV30; D: TRBD1; size: NA; J: TRBJ1-4; CDR3: CAWSEGTGGSTNEKLFF; DNA: TGTGCCTGGAGTGAGGGGACAGGGGGATCAACTAATGAAAAACTGTTTTTT
V: TRBV7-2; D: NA; size: NA; J: TRBJ2-5; CDR3: CASSLGHQETQYF; DNA: TGTGCCAGCAGCTTGGGACACCAAGAGACCCAGTACTTC
V: TRBV20-1; D: TRBD2; size: NA; J: TRBJ2-3; CDR3: CSASSGRVTDTQYF; DNA: TGCAGTGCTAGTAGCGGGAGGGTCACAGATACGCAGTATTTT
V: TRBV5-5; D: TRBD1; size: NA; J: TRBJ1-4; CDR3: CASSLRTGGLVTNEKLFF; DNA: TGTGCCAGCAGCTTAAGGACAGGGGGATTGGTTACTAATGAAAAACTGTTTTTT
V: TRBV5-5; D: TRBD2; size: NA; J: TRBJ2-1; CDR3: CASSLVRLAGYNEQFF; DNA: TGTGCCAGCAGCTTGGTGAGACTAGCGGGATACAATGAGCAGTTCTTC
V: TRBV5-1; D: NA; size: once; J: TRBJ1-4; CDR3: CASSYNPNEKLFF; DNA: TGCGCCAGCAGCTATAACCCAAATGAAAAACTGTTTTTT
V: TRBV3-1/TRBV3-2; D: NA; size: NA; J: TRBJ2-1; CDR3: CASSQDRVNNEQFF; DNA: TGTGCCAGCAGCCAAGACAGGGTAAACAATGAGCAGTTCTTC
V: TRBV20-1; D: NA; size: once; J: TRBJ2-7; CDR3: CSASRAYEQYF; DNA: TGCAGTGCGAGCAGAGCCTACGAGCAGTACTTC
V: TRBV28; D: TRBD1; size: once; J: TRBJ1-1; CDR3: CASFSGGRNTEAFF; DNA: TGTGCCAGCTTCTCAGGGGGCCGGAACACTGAAGCTTTCTTT
V: TRBV5-1; D: NA; size: few; J: TRBJ2-2; CDR3: CASSLARNTGELFF; DNA: TGCGCCAGCAGCTTGGCCCGGAACACCGGGGAGCTGTTTTTT
V: TRBV7-9; D: TRBD2; size: NA; J: TRBJ2-1; CDR3: CASSLVPGTSGRGYNEQFF; DNA: TGTGCCAGCAGCTTAGTCCCCGGGACTAGCGGGAGAGGGTACAATGAGCAGTTCTTC
V: TRBV19; D: TRBD2; size: few; J: TRBJ2-1; CDR3: CASRAAGGISHEQFF; DNA: TGTGCCAGCCGCGCAGCGGGGGGCATATCACATGAGCAGTTCTTC
V: TRBV6-4; D: TRBD2; size: few; J: TRBJ2-3; CDR3: CASSPTSGKGADTQYF; DNA: TGTGCCAGCAGTCCAACTAGCGGAAAAGGGGCAGATACGCAGTATTTT
V: TRBV18; D: NA; size: NA; J: TRBJ2-6; CDR3: CASSPTGRKSGANVLTF; DNA: TGTGCCAGCTCACCAACAGGGCGCAAGTCTGGGGCCAACGTCCTGACTTTC
V: TRBV30; D: TRBD1; size: NA; J: TRBJ1-4; CDR3: CAWRGGDRAYEKLFF; DNA: TGTGCCTGGAGGGGGGGCGACAGGGCCTATGAAAAACTGTTTTTT
V: TRBV6-2/TRBV6-3; D: NA; size: once; J: TRBJ1-1; CDR3: CASSYYTNTEAFF; DNA: TGTGCCAGCAGTTATTATACGAACACTGAAGCTTTCTTT
V: TRBV28; D: NA; size: NA; J: TRBJ1-5; CDR3: CASMGGVHQPQHF; DNA: TGTGCCAGCATGGGCGGGGTACATCAGCCCCAGCATTTT
V: TRBV14; D: NA; size: NA; J: TRBJ2-1; CDR3: CASSQVWRNEQFF; DNA: TGTGCCAGCAGCCAAGTCTGGCGTAATGAGCAGTTCTTC